This T cell receptor (beta chain) is from a study of cytomegalovirus exposure and HLA in healthy donors. Regarding this clone: Its antigen is unknown.

Profiled with immunoSEQ multiplex PCR; TCRdb holds only in-frame clones, not every one. The sample consists of over 75,000 clones, about nine tenths of them appearing once. CDR1 is LNHDA, CDR2 SQIVND, per germline (reference sequence). This CDR3 is built from 11 residues. Study-level points and caveats: Rarity held for most TCR sequences, but there were some public TCRs that occurred in many donors. A list of about 160 TCR beta chains associated with cytomegalovirus was given.

The specimen was PBMCs. This clonotype was obtained from a man aged 25 to 40 in good health and CMV-seronegative. The genes are TRBV19 and TRBJ2-7; 10 positions agree with TRBD1. The CDR3 nucleotides are TGTGCCAGTAGTAGGGGGACAGGGGCTTGGGTC. Its translation: CASSRGTGAWV.